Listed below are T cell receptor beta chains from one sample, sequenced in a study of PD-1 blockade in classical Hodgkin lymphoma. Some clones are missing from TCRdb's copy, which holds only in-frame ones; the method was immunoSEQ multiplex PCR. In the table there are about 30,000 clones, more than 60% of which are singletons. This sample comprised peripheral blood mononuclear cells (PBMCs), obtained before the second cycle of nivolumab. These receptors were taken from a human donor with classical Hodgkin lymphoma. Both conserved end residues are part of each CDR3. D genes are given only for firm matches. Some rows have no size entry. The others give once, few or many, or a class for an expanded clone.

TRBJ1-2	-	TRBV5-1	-	TGCGCCAGCAGCTCCGCTCCAGGGACCTATGGCTACACCTTC	CASSSAPGTYGYTF
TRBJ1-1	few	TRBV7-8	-	TGTGCCAGCAGCTTAACAGGAATCACTGAAGCTTTCTTT	CASSLTGITEAFF
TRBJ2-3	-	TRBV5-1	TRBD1	TGCGCCAGCAGCTTGGAGGACAGGAAAGCAGATACGCAGTATTTT	CASSLEDRKADTQYF
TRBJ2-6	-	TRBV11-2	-	TGTGCCAGCAGCTTCTGGGTCTCCTCTGGGGCCAACGTCCTGACTTTC	CASSFWVSSGANVLTF
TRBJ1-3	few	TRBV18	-	TGTGCCAGCTCACCTACCACGTGGGGAATCCCTGGAAACACCATATATTTT	CASSPTTWGIPGNTIYF
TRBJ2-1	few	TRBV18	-	TGTGCCAGCTCACCACCGGCGGGACGGTACAATGAGCAGTTCTTC	CASSPPAGRYNEQFF
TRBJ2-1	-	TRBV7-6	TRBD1	TGTGCCAGCAGCCTGAGACAGGGTTCCTACAATGAGCAGTTCTTC	CASSLRQGSYNEQFF
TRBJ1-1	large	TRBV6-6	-	TGTGCCAGCAGTATTCACAGTGAAGCTTTCTTT	CASSIHSEAFF
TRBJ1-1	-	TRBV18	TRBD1	TGTGCCAGCTCACAAGACAGGGGCAGGATGAACACTGAAGCTTTCTTT	CASSQDRGRMNTEAFF
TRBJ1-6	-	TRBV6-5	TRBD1	TGTGCCAGCAGTTACTCGGGACAGCCAAATTCACCCCTCCACTTT	CASSYSGQPNSPLHF
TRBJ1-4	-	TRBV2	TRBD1	TGTGCCAGCAGTGGGTGGGTCTCCGGGACAGGCGTCGGTAAAGAAAAACTGTTTTTT	CASSGWVSGTGVGKEKLFF